The 26 T cell receptor beta chains below come from one sample, sequenced in a study of regulatory T cells in long-lasting Graves disease. Relying on iRepertoire HTBI primers and Arm-PCR of CDR3 regions, the team built TCR beta libraries. TCRdb re-called the multiplex PCR reads through MiXCR, storing one row per CDR3 protein. Counted here are more than 650,000 distinct CDR3 sequences, around 30% occurring once; the ten biggest clones make up about 42%. The time point was: persistent/refractory GD, antithyroid drugs over 5 years with positive TRAb. Scientists built the TCR library using RNA that was extracted from PBMCs. Sequences were derived from peripheral blood mononuclear cells (PBMCs), sampled when the disease was refractory, from a patient treated with antithyroid drugs. The receptors here all came from a female donor with Graves disease.

The genes are TRBV7-2 and TRBJ1-2, with a weak D call TRBD1 (5 bases). This CDR3 contains 14 residues. V dropped 1 base and J dropped 8 bases, with 14 bases sitting between them. CDR1 SGHTA and CDR2 FQGNSA come from the germline V gene. The CDR3 sequence is CASSLVPGMMGYTF. The CDR3 nucleotides are TGTGCCAGCAGCTTAGTGCCAGGGATGATGGGCTACACCTTC.

The chain joins TRBV7-2 to TRBJ1-2; TRBD1 matches 7 bases. V gave up 1 base and J gave up 5 bases; unmatched junction bases: 4. The germline CDR1 and CDR2 sequences are SGHTA and FQGNSA. The CDR3 is made up of 14 amino acids. For the CDR3, the DNA is TGTGCCAGCAGCTTAGAAACCAGGGGGTATGGCTACACCTTC. Translating it yields CASSLETRGYGYTF.

This clonotype was detected ten times or more. J is TRBJ2-3 and V is TRBV12-3 or TRBV12-4; tentatively, D is TRBD1 (6 bases). CDR3 length equals 17 residues. V lost 2 bases, J lost 5 bases, and 20 bases lay in between. CDR3 in DNA: TGTGCCAGCAGTTTAAGTAGATTGCACAGGGTTGGAGATACGCAGTATTTT. Its protein is CASSLSRLHRVGDTQYF.

V and J are TRBV2 and TRBJ2-1; a weak D match, TRBD2 (5 bases). The CDR3 totals 14 residues. Trimming pared 4 bases from V and 2 bases from J, leaving 9 bases between. CDR1 is SNHLY and CDR2 is FYNNEI in the germline V gene. CDR3 in DNA: TGTGCCAGCAGTGTCCGGACTCCCTACAATGAGCAGTTCTTC. It codes for CASSVRTPYNEQFF.

In regard to this clonotype: This may be a read error, as it is one base from a much larger clone. The genes are TRBV7-2 and TRBJ2-5; 9 nucleotides line up with TRBD1. The trim removed 5 bases at V and 8 bases at J, leaving 9 bases unmatched. Germline V CDR1 and CDR2: SGHTA, FQGNSA. This CDR3 is built from 14 residues. Written as DNA, the CDR3 is TGTGCCAGCAGCGCCATGCAGGGACAGGGAACCCAGTACTTC. Protein: CASSAMQGQGTQYF.

The genes are TRBV19 and TRBJ1-1, with D maybe TRBD1 (6 bases). V was pared by 3 bases and J by 0 bases, with 11 bases between. Germline loops: CDR1 LNHDA, CDR2 SQIVND (reference sequence). The CDR3 length is 15 residues. This CDR3 is CASSIYDRMNTEAFF. The DNA for the CDR3 is TGTGCCAGTAGTATCTATGACAGGATGAACACTGAAGCTTTCTTT.

This clonotype was observed a few times. The chain uses TRBV6-1 and TRBJ1-5; 10 bases match TRBD1. CDR1 MNHNS and CDR2 SASEGT come from the germline V gene. This CDR3 is 14 amino acids long. V was pared by 6 bases and J by 7 bases, with 6 bases of the junction left unmatched. The CDR3 is CASSRQGAKQPQHF. The CDR3 DNA is TGTGCCAGCAGCAGACAGGGGGCTAAACAGCCCCAGCATTTT.

This clonotype was seen many times. The chain is built from TRBV12-3 or TRBV12-4 and TRBJ1-2, with D unresolved. V lost 4 bases to trimming and J lost 4 bases, with 16 bases between them. The CDR3 is 15 residues long. For the CDR3, the DNA is TGTGCCAGCAGTTCCTCAGACAACCCTTTCTATGGCTACACCTTC. Protein sequence: CASSSSDNPFYGYTF.

This clonotype has only a few counts. The chain combines TRBV7-6 with TRBJ1-1, with D unresolved. CDR1 and CDR2 from the germline V gene are SGHVS and FNYEAQ. The CDR3 totals 15 residues. Trimming cost V 3 bases and J 0 bases, with 11 bases left between them. The chain's CDR3 is CASSFQRDMNTEAFF. CDR3 in DNA: TGTGCCAGCAGCTTTCAGAGGGATATGAACACTGAAGCTTTCTTT.

This clonotype occurred many times. The chain is built from TRBV2 and TRBJ1-1, with D unresolved. Germline CDR1 SNHLY, CDR2 FYNNEI. V dropped 4 bases and J dropped 5 bases, with 20 bases sitting between them. This CDR3 has 16 residues. CDR3 loop: CASSVASASLGTEAFF. The CDR3, as DNA: TGTGCCAGCAGTGTCGCCTCCGCTAGCCTGGGGACTGAAGCTTTCTTT. Full variable domain (rest looked up from reference TRBV2 and TRBJ1-1): EPEVTQTPSHQVTQMGQEVILRCVPISNHLYFYWYRQILGQKVEFLVSFYNNEISEKSEIFDDQFSVERPDGSNFTLKIRSTKLEDSAMYFCASSVASASLGTEAFFGQGTRLTVV.

J is TRBJ2-2 and V is TRBV6-2 or TRBV6-3; D unclear. The CDR3 runs to 14 residues. V was clipped by 4 bases and J by 0 bases, with 6 bases between them. Germline CDR1 is MNHEY and CDR2 is SVGEGT. The CDR3 here is CASSLQPNTGELFF. The CDR3 DNA reads as TGTGCCAGCAGTTTACAGCCGAACACCGGGGAGCTGTTTTTT.

This clonotype showed up just a few times. This sequence joins TRBV28 and TRBJ2-7; 9 nucleotides match TRBD2. CDR1 is MDHEN, CDR2 SYDVKM, per germline. V shed 6 bases, J shed 3 bases, and the junction held 12 bases outside the gene matches. The CDR3 spans 16 residues. The CDR3 bases are TGTGCCAGCAGCGTGACTAGCGGTAACGTTGACTACGAGCAGTACTTC. This sequence encodes CASSVTSGNVDYEQYF.

This clonotype was found a few times. CDR3 sequence reads: CASTSGGQGAYNEQFF. CDR3 coding DNA: TGCGCCAGCACCAGCGGGGGACAGGGGGCTTACAATGAGCAGTTCTTC. The V and J genes are TRBV5-1 and TRBJ2-1; 12 nucleotides align to TRBD1. From germline, CDR1 is SGHRS and CDR2 YFSETQ. The V segment lost 6 bases and the J segment 4 bases; nucleotides outside the gene matches: 8. The CDR3 spans 16 residues.

Ten or more counts support this clonotype. The V call is TRBV28, the J call TRBJ1-2; tentatively, D is TRBD1 (5 bases). Trimming pared 11 bases from V and 0 bases from J, leaving 13 bases between. CDR1 and CDR2 (germline): MDHEN, SYDVKM. The CDR3 runs to 13 residues. The CDR3 sequence is CASFGGANYGYTF. CDR3 DNA: TGTGCCTCATTCGGGGGAGCTAACTATGGCTACACCTTC.

This clonotype was observed a handful of times. This CDR3 reads CASSLGASTDTQYF. Written as DNA, the CDR3 is TGTGCCAGCTCACTGGGAGCATCCACAGATACGCAGTATTTT. V is TRBV18 and J is TRBJ2-3; the D gene is possibly TRBD2 (5 bases). Germline CDR1 and CDR2: KGHSH and LQKENI. This CDR3 is built from 14 residues. V shed 4 bases and J shed 2 bases, with 10 bases lying between them.

The rearrangement uses TRBV7-9 and TRBJ1-5, with D perhaps matching TRBD1 (6 bases). V shed 5 bases and J shed 7 bases, with 18 bases lying between them. This CDR3 contains 15 residues. The V gene's germline CDR1 is SEHNR and CDR2 FQNEAQ (reference sequence). The CDR3 here is CASSPDLGAGQPQHF. CDR3 in DNA: TGTGCCAGCAGCCCCGACCTGGGGGCGGGACAGCCCCAGCATTTT.

The V and J genes are TRBV19 and TRBJ2-1, with 7 positions matching TRBD1. After removal of 3 bases from V and 4 bases from J, the junction contained 6 bases not matched to a gene. Germline V lookup: CDR1 LNHDA, CDR2 SQIVND (reference sequence). The CDR3 is made up of 15 amino acids. The CDR3, as DNA: TGTGCCAGTAGTATTGAGGGGGCAAGATACAATGAGCAGTTCTTC. This encodes CASSIEGARYNEQFF.

This clonotype was observed a few times. J is TRBJ2-5 and V is TRBV6-1; 9 nucleotides agree with TRBD2. Trimming at V came to 3 bases and at J to 5 bases, leaving 13 bases not matched to a gene. Germline V gene data show CDR1 as MNHNS and CDR2 as SASEGT. The CDR3 has 17 amino acids. The CDR3: CASSEPSGTPPGETQYF. In nucleotides, the CDR3 is TGTGCCAGCAGTGAGCCTAGCGGGACTCCACCGGGGGAGACCCAGTACTTC.

This clonotype was counted between two and nine times. The V and J genes are TRBV29-1 and TRBJ1-1; no firm D call. Between the trimmed V and J ends, which lost 6 bases and 1 base, there was a span of 9 bases. Germline lookup yields CDR1 SQVTM and CDR2 ANQGSEA. The CDR3 extends over 12 amino acids. In nucleotides, the CDR3 is TGCAGCGTGGTCCAGCAGAACACTGAAGCTTTCTTT. It translates to CSVVQQNTEAFF.

This clonotype has just a few counts. The chain has TRBV9 and TRBJ1-6, with D unresolved. The CDR3 length is 15 residues. Looked up from germline, CDR1 is SGDLS and CDR2 is YYNGEE. The germline V and J ends were trimmed by 0 bases and 9 bases, with 13 bases remaining between them. CDR3 in DNA: TGTGCCAGCAGCGTAGCGAGTAGGGTGGGTTCACCCCTCCACTTT. As protein: CASSVASRVGSPLHF.

This clonotype was recorded a few times. The CDR3 region has the DNA TGTGCCAGCAGTCCAGAGGCAGGGCCCACTGAAGCTTTCTTT. Translating gives CASSPEAGPTEAFF. The chain couples TRBV27 to TRBJ1-1; possibly TRBD1 for D (5 bases). This CDR3 is built from 14 residues. Germline-derived CDR1 and CDR2 are MNHEY and SMNVEV (reference sequence). Trimming shortened V by 5 bases and J by 4 bases, and 14 bases separated the two germline ends.

The chain uses TRBV7-2 and TRBJ2-7; no clear D gene. Germline values: CDR1 SGHTA, CDR2 FQGNSA. The ends were cut back, 5 bases at V and 1 base at J, with 9 bases in the middle. The CDR3 has 13 amino acids. CDR3 protein: CASSPPVSYEQYF. DNA of the CDR3: TGTGCCAGCAGCCCCCCGGTGTCCTACGAGCAGTACTTC.

This clonotype was observed at least ten times. This chain joins TRBV2 and TRBJ2-5; 10 bases are a match to TRBD1. This CDR3 is 16 amino acids long. The V and J ends lost 6 bases and 5 bases, in that order; junction bases with no gene match: 12. Germline values: CDR1 SNHLY, CDR2 FYNNEI. The CDR3 reads CASRGETGGASETQYF. In nucleotides, the CDR3 is TGTGCCAGCAGGGGTGAGACAGGGGGCGCCTCGGAGACCCAGTACTTC.

This clonotype showed up many times. This rearrangement joins TRBV20-1 to TRBJ1-1; D unclear. From germline, CDR1 is DFQATT and CDR2 SNEGSKA (reference sequence). V shed 4 bases and J shed 1 base, with 13 bases lying between them. The CDR3 is 14 residues long. Here the CDR3 reads CSANRPAGNTEAFF. DNA of the CDR3: TGCAGTGCTAACCGCCCGGCAGGGAACACTGAAGCTTTCTTT.

Only a few counts were recorded for this clonotype. The chain recombines TRBV12-3 or TRBV12-4 with TRBJ1-2; 12 bases match TRBD1. This CDR3 is built from 14 residues. Trimming removed 7 bases from V and 3 bases from J; junction bases left unmatched: 3. The CDR3 nucleotides are TGTGCCAGCATCGGGACAGGGGGCCACTATGGCTACACCTTC. Translating gives CASIGTGGHYGYTF.

This clonotype was observed at least ten times. V usage is TRBV29-1 and J usage is TRBJ2-7; perhaps TRBD1 as D (6 bases). Germline CDR1 SQVTM, CDR2 ANQGSEA. The CDR3 runs to 12 residues. Trimming removed 5 bases at V and 4 bases at J, with 12 bases between. CDR3 coding DNA: TGCAGCGTTTTGACAGGCCCTTACGAGCAGTACTTC. Protein: CSVLTGPYEQYF.